The clone carrying this T cell receptor beta chain was seen many times. Its matching antigen is unknown. TCRdb called the reads again in MiXCR, with one record for every CDR3 protein. The sample includes hundreds of thousands of distinct CDR3 sequences, roughly 15% of them seen just once. The sample originates from a study of T cell repertoires in cytomegalovirus infection. Study at large: An indication of both CMV infection and matching HLA type came from public TCR beta signatures. Study findings and constraints: HLA-C-restricted CMV clonotypes gave the most frequent clonotype in two of eight donors. Identification of carriers of CMV plus the relevant HLA was achieved through cumulative public TCR beta family frequency.

The CDR3 has 13 residues. Trimming removed 0 bases at V and 6 bases at J, with 8 bases between. Germline V gene sequence: CDR1 SGHTA, CDR2 FQGNSA. This TCR derives from a human donor in good health (CMV status not recorded). Some clones in this sample may be carry-over from other donors' samples. The rearrangement uses TRBV7-2 and TRBJ1-2, with D unresolved. Sequencing was carried out using PBMCs. The CDR3 reads CASSLAGIDGYTF. The CDR3, as DNA: TGTGCCAGCAGCTTAGCGGGGATCGATGGCTACACCTTC.